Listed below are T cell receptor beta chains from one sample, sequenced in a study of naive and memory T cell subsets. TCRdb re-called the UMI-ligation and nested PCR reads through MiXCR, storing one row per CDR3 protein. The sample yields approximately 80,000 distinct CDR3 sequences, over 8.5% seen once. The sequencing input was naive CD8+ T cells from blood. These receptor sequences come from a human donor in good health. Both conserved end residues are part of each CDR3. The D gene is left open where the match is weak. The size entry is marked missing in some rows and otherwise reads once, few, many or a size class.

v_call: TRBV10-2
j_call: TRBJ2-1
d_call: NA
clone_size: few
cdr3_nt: TGCGCCAGCAGCCTTAACGGGGGTAGCTCCTACAATGAGCAGTTCTTC
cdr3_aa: CASSLNGGSSYNEQFF

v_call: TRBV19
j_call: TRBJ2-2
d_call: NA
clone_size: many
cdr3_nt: TGTGCCAGTAGCAGAGCGACGGTGGAATGGCCCGGGGAGCTGTTTTTT
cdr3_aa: CASSRATVEWPGELFF

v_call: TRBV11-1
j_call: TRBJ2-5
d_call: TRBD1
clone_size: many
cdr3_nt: TGTGCCAGCAGCTCCGGACAGGCGATAGAGACCCAGTACTTC
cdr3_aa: CASSSGQAIETQYF

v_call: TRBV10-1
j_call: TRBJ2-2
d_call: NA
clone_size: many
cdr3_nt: TGCGCCAGCAGTGAAGGGAGCCCCGGGGAGCTGTTTTTT
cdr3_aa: CASSEGSPGELFF

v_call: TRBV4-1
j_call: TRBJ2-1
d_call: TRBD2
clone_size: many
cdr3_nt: TGCGCCAGCAGTCCCCCGACTAGCGACAATGAGCAGTTCTTC
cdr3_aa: CASSPPTSDNEQFF

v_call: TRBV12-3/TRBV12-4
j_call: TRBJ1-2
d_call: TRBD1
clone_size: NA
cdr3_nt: TGTGCCAGCAGTTTGAGTGGACAGGCGGGAGCCAAAGCTAACTATGGCTACACCTTC
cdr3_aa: CASSLSGQAGAKANYGYTF

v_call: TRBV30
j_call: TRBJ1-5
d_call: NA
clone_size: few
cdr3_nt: TGTGCCTGGAGTCCCCCGGATAGCAATCAGCCCCAGCATTTT
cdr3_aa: CAWSPPDSNQPQHF

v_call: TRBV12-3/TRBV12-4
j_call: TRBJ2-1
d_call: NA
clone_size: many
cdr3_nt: TGTGCCAGCATTTGGTCGTTGGGCAATGAGCAGTTCTTC
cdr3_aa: CASIWSLGNEQFF

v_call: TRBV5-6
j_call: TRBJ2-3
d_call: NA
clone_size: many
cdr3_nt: TGTGCCAGCCGCCCCTTGACCTACAGGGAACTCACAGATACGCAGTATTTT
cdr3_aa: CASRPLTYRELTDTQYF

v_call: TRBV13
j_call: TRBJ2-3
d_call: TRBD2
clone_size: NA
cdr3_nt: TGTGCCAGCAGCTCGCAGACTAGCGGGAGAACAGATACGCAGTATTTT
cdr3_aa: CASSSQTSGRTDTQYF

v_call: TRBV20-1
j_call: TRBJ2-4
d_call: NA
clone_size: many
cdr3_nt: TGCAGTGCAGGGGCTGTAGCCAAAAACATTCAGTACTTC
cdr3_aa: CSAGAVAKNIQYF

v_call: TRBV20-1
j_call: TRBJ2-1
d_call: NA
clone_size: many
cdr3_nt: TGCAGTGCTATCGGGCTCTCCAGCTCCTACAATGAGCAGTTCTTC
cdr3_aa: CSAIGLSSSYNEQFF

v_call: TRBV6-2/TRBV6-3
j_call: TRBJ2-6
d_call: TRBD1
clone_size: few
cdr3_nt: TGTGCCAGCAGTTACTCCGCGGTCCTATGGACAGGGGTCTCGTCTGGGGCCAACGTCCTGACTTTC
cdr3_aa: CASSYSAVLWTGVSSGANVLTF

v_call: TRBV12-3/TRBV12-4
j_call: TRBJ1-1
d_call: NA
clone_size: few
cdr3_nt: TGTGCCAGCAGTTTAGGGTACTCCCTGGGCACTGAAGCTTTCTTT
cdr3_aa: CASSLGYSLGTEAFF

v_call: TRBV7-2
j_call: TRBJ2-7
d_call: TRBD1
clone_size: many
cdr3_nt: TGTGCCAGCAGCTTCAGGGGGCTGTACGAGCAGTACTTC
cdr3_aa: CASSFRGLYEQYF

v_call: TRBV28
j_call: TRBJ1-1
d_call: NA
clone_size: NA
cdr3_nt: TGTGCCAGCAGTTTATTCGTCCCGAAAGACAGGCAGAACACTGAAGCTTTCTTT
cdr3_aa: CASSLFVPKDRQNTEAFF

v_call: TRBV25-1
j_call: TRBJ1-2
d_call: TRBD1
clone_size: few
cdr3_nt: TGTGCCAGCACAAACACAGGGGGCCCGTATGGCTACACCTTC
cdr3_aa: CASTNTGGPYGYTF

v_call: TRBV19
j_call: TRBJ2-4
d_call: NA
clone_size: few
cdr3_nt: TGTGCCAGTAGTGGGGGACTCGACCTAGCCAAAAACATTCAGTACTTC
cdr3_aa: CASSGGLDLAKNIQYF

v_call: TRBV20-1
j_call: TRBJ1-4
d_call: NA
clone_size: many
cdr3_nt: TGCAGTGCTAGGACAGGATACGATGAAAAACTGTTTTTT
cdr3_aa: CSARTGYDEKLFF

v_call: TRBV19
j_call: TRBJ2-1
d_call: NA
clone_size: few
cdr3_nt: TGTGCCAGTAGTATACGGCGGCTACGTGATGAGCAGTTCTTC
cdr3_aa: CASSIRRLRDEQFF

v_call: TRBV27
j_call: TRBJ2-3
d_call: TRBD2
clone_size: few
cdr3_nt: TGTGCCAGCAGGGAGCGGGAGGGCCTCACAGATACGCAGTATTTT
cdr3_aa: CASREREGLTDTQYF

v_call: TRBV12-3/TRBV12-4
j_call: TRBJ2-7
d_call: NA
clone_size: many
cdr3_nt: TGTGCCAGCAGTTTAGGAGACATCTCCTACGAGCAGTACTTC
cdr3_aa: CASSLGDISYEQYF

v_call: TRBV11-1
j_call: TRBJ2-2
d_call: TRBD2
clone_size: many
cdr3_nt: TGTGCCAGCAGCCCCGGGACTAGCCTCCTACTCATGAACACCGGGGAGCTGTTTTTT
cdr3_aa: CASSPGTSLLLMNTGELFF

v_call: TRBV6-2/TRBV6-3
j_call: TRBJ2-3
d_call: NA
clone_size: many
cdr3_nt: TGTGCCAGCAGTTTAGAGGAAACAGATACGCAGTATTTT
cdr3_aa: CASSLEETDTQYF

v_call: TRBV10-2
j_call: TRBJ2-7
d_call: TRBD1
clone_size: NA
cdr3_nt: TGCGCCAGCAGTGTGCCGGGACAGGGCTACGAGCAGTACTTC
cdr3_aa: CASSVPGQGYEQYF

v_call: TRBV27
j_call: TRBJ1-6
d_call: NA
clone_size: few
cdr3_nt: TGTGCCAGCAGTCCCCTTGCCTATAATTCACCCCTCCACTTT
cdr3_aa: CASSPLAYNSPLHF

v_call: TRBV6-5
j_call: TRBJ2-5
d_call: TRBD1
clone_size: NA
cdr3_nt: TGTGCCAGCAGAACGGGGACAGTGCGTCTTCAAGAGACCCAGTACTTC
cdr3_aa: CASRTGTVRLQETQYF

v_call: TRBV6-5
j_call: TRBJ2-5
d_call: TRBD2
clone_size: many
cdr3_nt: TGTGCCAGCAGTTATAGCGGGGGGTACCAAGAGACCCAGTACTTC
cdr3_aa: CASSYSGGYQETQYF

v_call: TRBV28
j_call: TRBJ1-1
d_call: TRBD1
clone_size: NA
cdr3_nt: TGTGCCAGCAGTCCGCTCCGGGACAGGGGGCGTTTGAACACTGAAGCTTTCTTT
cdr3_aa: CASSPLRDRGRLNTEAFF

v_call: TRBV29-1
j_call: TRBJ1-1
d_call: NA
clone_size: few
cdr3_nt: TGCAGCGTTGAAGATCGGGGGAAAACTGAAGCTTTCTTT
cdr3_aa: CSVEDRGKTEAFF

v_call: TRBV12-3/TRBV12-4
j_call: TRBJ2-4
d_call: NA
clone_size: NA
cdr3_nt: TGTGCCAGCGGCTCGGGGGGCGGATACATTCAGTACTTC
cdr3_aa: CASGSGGGYIQYF

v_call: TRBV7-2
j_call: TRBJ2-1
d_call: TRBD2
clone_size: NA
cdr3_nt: TGTGCCAGCAGCTTAGAAGCGGGAGTGAACAATGAGCAGTTCTTC
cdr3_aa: CASSLEAGVNNEQFF

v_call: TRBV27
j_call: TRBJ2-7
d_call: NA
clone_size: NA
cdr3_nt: TGTGCCAGCAAGGTAACCGGGACATTCGACGAGCAGTACTTC
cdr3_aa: CASKVTGTFDEQYF

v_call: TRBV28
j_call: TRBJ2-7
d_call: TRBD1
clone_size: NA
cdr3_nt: TGTGCCAGCAGTTTGACCCGACAGGGAAGAACCTACGAGCAGTACTTC
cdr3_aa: CASSLTRQGRTYEQYF

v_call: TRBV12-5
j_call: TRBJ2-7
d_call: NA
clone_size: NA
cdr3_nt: TGTGCTAGTGGTTTGGTCCCGGGGGACGGCGAGCAGTACTTC
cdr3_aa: CASGLVPGDGEQYF

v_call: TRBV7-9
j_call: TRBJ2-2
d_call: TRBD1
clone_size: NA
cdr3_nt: TGTGCCAGCAGCTTGGGGACAGGGCCGACCGGGGAGCTGTTTTTT
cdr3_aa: CASSLGTGPTGELFF

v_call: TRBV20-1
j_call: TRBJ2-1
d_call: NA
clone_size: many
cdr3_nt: TGCAGTGCTAGAGATGCTAACAATGAGCAGTTCTTC
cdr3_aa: CSARDANNEQFF

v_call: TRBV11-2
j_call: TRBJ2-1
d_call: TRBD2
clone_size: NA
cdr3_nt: TGTGCCAGCAGCATCACTAGCGGGAGAGTAAATGAGCAGTTCTTC
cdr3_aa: CASSITSGRVNEQFF

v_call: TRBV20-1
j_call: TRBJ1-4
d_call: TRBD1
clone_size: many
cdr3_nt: TGCAGTGCGCCTGGACAGGGGTCGAATGAAAAACTGTTTTTT
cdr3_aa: CSAPGQGSNEKLFF

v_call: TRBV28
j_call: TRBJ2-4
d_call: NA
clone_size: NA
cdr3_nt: TGTGCCAGCAGTTCCGGCAGGACCCTAGCCAAAAACATTCAGTACTTC
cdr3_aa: CASSSGRTLAKNIQYF

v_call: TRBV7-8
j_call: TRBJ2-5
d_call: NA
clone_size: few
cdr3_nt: TGTGCCAGCAGCCAAAAGCCACAAGAGACCCAGTACTTC
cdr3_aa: CASSQKPQETQYF

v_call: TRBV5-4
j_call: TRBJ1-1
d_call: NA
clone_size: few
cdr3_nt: TGTGCCAGCAGCGCGACAGTCATGAACACTGAAGCTTTCTTT
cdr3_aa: CASSATVMNTEAFF

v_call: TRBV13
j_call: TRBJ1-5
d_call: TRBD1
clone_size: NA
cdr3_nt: TGTGCCAGCAGCACAGGGGAAGGACAGCCCCAGCATTTT
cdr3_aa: CASSTGEGQPQHF

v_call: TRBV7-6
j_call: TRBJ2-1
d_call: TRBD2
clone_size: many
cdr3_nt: TGTGCCAGCAGCTTAGCGAACTCGTGGGGCCCGGATAGCGGGAGAGGCCCTTACAATGAGCAGTTCTTC
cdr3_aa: CASSLANSWGPDSGRGPYNEQFF

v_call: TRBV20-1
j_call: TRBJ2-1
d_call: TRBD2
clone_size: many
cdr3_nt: TGCAGTGCTAGTTTGGTAGGGCGGGAGTACCCGTTCTTC
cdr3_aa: CSASLVGREYPFF

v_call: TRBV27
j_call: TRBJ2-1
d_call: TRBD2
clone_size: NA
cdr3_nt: TGTGCCAGCAGTTCACTTCCAGCGGGAGAGTATGAGCAGTTCTTC
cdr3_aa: CASSSLPAGEYEQFF

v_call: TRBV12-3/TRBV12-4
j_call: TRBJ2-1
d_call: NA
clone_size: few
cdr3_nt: TGTGCCAGCAGTTTAGAGAGCTCCTACAATGAGCAGTTCTTC
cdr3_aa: CASSLESSYNEQFF

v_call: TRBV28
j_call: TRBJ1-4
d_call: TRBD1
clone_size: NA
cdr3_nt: TGTGCCAGCAGTTTACGAGGGGGCGGGACAGGAGCTTTTTCGACTAATGAAAAACTGTTTTTT
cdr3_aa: CASSLRGGGTGAFSTNEKLFF

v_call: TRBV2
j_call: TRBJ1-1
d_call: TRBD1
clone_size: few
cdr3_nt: TGTGCCAGCAGTGGTCAGGAGGGACAGATGAACACTGAAGCTTTCTTT
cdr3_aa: CASSGQEGQMNTEAFF

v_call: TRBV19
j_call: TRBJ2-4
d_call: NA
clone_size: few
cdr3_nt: TGTGCCAGCGGTTGGTCAGCCAAAAACATTCAGTACTTC
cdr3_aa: CASGWSAKNIQYF

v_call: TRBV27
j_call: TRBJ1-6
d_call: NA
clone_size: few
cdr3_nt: TGTGCCAGCAGTGGTCCACCACCCCTCCACTTT
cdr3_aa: CASSGPPPLHF

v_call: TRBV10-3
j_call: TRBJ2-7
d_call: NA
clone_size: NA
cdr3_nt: TGTGCCATCAGTCTCGACGGGACGGTGTCCTACGAGCAGTACTTC
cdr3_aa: CAISLDGTVSYEQYF

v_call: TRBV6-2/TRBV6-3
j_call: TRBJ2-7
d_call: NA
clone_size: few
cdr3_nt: TGTGCCAGCATGGGGCAGGGAGGTGGCGAGCAGTACTTC
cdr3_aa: CASMGQGGGEQYF

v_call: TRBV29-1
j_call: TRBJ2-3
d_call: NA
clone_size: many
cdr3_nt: TGCAGCGTTGAATCACTAGAGAACGGTTCCCGCACAGATACGCAGTATTTT
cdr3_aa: CSVESLENGSRTDTQYF

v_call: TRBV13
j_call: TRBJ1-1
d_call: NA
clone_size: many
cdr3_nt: TGTGCCAGCATTTCTACCTCGAATGAAGCTTTCTTT
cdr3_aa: CASISTSNEAFF

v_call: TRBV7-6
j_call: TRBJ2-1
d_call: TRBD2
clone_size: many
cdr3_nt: TGTGCCAGCAGCCGTGAGACTAGCGCAGTCAATGAGCAGTTCTTC
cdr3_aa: CASSRETSAVNEQFF

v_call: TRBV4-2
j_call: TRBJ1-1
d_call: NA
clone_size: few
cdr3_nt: TGTGCCAGCAGCCCAAAGTCGGGGGCCACTGAAGCTTTCTTT
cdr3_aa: CASSPKSGATEAFF

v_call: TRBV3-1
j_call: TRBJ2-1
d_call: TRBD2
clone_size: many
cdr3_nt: TGTGCCAGCAGCCAAGAACTAGCGGAGAATGAGCAGTTCTTC
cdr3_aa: CASSQELAENEQFF

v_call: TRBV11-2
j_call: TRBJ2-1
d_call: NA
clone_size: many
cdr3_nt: TGTGCCAGCAGCTTAGCTAGGAATGAGCAGTTCTTC
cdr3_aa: CASSLARNEQFF

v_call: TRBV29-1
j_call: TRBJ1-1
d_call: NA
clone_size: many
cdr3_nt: TGCAGCATCGAGACCGAACGGGGAGCTTTCTTT
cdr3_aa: CSIETERGAFF